The 9 T cell receptor beta chains reported below all come from one sample, sequenced in a study of tumor and adjacent non-tumor tissue in lung cancer. RNA was extracted from bulk tissue without any cell sorting. The library came from three nested PCR rounds adapted from ARM-PCR protocols. One entry per CDR3 protein, called by TCRdb with MiXCR from the multiplex PCR reads. The profile shows about 76,000 distinct CDR3 sequences, less than 75% of them singletons. Sequencing was done on a sample of lung tumor tissue. These TCRs come from a woman between 65 and 79 years old with non-small cell lung cancer.

As concerns this clonotype: The junction does not match germline at one end; this may be a read error. V usage is TRBV6-5 and J usage is TRBJ1-1; 7 positions match TRBD1. The CDR3 consists of 17 residues. Germline assignment: CDR1 MNHEY and CDR2 SVGAGI. This CDR3 is CDSSYSRPGGLNTEVFF. CDR3 DNA: TGTGACAGCAGTTACTCTCGGCCAGGGGGATTGAACACTGAAGTTTTCTTT.

Comment on this clonotype: The CDR3 ends on some other residue instead of the conserved phenylalanine or tryptophan, so this is likely a read error. Because the CDR3's place on the DNA is in doubt, the DNA is left out and the CDR3 is given as listed by TCRdb. The J gene is TRBJ1-1, the V gene TRBV29-1. Including both end residues, the CDR3 is 13 amino acids long. Germline assignment: CDR1 SQVTM and CDR2 ANQGSEA. CDR3 region: CSDKVLRDAEALI.

This clonotype appeared a single time. The junction departs from the called germline gene at one end, perhaps through a read error. The chain recombines TRBV12-3 or TRBV12-4 with TRBJ1-2; 8 bases are a match to TRBD1. The CDR3 totals 16 residues. CDR3 nucleotides: TGTGCCAGCAACCCGGACAGGGTGGATTTAAGATATGGCTACATCTTC. Translating it yields CASNPDRVDLRYGYIF.

Of note for this clonotype: A much larger clone lies one base from this, so it may be a read error. V gene TRBV20-1 combines with J gene TRBJ2-3; a weak D match, TRBD1 (6 bases). The CDR3 has 14 amino acids. V dropped 6 bases and J dropped 5 bases, with 18 bases sitting between them. Germline CDR1 is DFQATT and CDR2 is SNEGSKA (reference sequence). The CDR3 DNA reads as TGCAGTGCCCCACAGGGATTCGGTAGAGATACGCAGTATTTT. Translated, it gives CSAPQGFGRDTQYF.

About this clonotype itself: The CDR3 end shows no conserved phenylalanine or tryptophan, and so a read error is likely. Because the CDR3's place on the DNA is in doubt, the DNA is left out and the CDR3 is given as listed by TCRdb. This chain uses TRBV10-3 with TRBJ1-5; the DNA was not used to check the table's D call, TRBD1. The CDR3 length is 15 residues, termini included. Germline V gives CDR1 ENHRY, CDR2 SYGVKD. CDR3: CAISAYRDKNQPQRS.

The V call is TRBV2, the J call TRBJ2-5; unclear D gene. Trimming stripped 6 bases from V and 5 bases from J, with 16 bases between. The germline CDR1 and CDR2 sequences are SNHLY and FYNNEI. The CDR3 is made up of 14 amino acids. CDR3 protein: CASSPLRMYETQYF. DNA for the CDR3: TGTGCCAGCAGCCCCCTGAGAATGTACGAGACCCAGTACTTC.

Details on this clonotype: Given a much more abundant clone one base away, this may be a read error. The V gene is TRBV5-6, the J gene TRBJ1-6; D is undetermined. This CDR3 comprises 14 residues. The germline V gene encodes CDR1 SGHDT and CDR2 YYEEEE. CDR3: CASSSGIYNSPPHF. DNA of the CDR3: TGTGCCAGCAGCTCGGGAATCTACAATTCACCCCCCCACTTT.

This clonotype has only a few counts. Since a much larger clone is just one base distant, this may be a read error. This chain joins TRBV6-5 and TRBJ2-3; 8 nucleotides match TRBD1. The CDR3 totals 13 residues. Looked up from germline, CDR1 is MNHEY and CDR2 is SVGAGI. CDR3 sequence: CAARDRSTDMQYF. The CDR3 DNA is TGTGCCGCCAGGGACAGGAGCACAGATATGCAGTATTTT.

On this clonotype itself: One base away lies a much larger clone, so this may be a sequencing read error. The chain has TRBV5-1 and TRBJ1-1; D might be TRBD1 (6 bases). Germline V lookup: CDR1 SGHRS, CDR2 YFSETQ. CDR3 length: 17 amino acids. V lost 0 bases to trimming and J lost 4 bases, with 19 bases between them. CDR3 in amino acids: CASSLVPWGLGGTEAFF. CDR3 sequence (DNA): TGCGCCAGCAGCTTGGTGCCGTGGGGGCTGGGAGGCACTGAAGCTTTCTTT.